These T cell receptor beta chains were read from a single sample in a study of regulatory and conventional T cells in RAG deficiency. TCRdb keeps only in-frame clones here, not all; method: immunoSEQ multiplex PCR. The profile shows 25,000 to 35,000 clones, nearly 95% of them singletons. The same data also contributed to another study, on regulatory T cells.

The specimen was CD25- CD4+ T cells sorted from blood. These receptors all stem from a human donor in good health. Each CDR3 is given with its conserved first and last residue. The order of the fields is V gene, J gene, D gene, clone size, CDR3 protein, CDR3 DNA. The D gene is left open where the match is weak. Not all rows give a size; the values are once, few, many and, for expanded clones, a class.

TRBV9,TRBJ1-2,.,.,CASSAQGFYGYTF,TGTGCCAGCAGCGCACAGGGTTTCTATGGCTACACCTTC
TRBV7-3,TRBJ2-2,TRBD2,.,CASSLRSRRGGSTGELFF,TGTGCCAGCAGCTTAAGGTCGCGGCGGGGGGGAAGCACCGGGGAGCTGTTTTTT
TRBV7-3,TRBJ1-1,TRBD1,.,CASSTTGGGRTEAFF,TGTGCCAGCAGCACGACAGGGGGCGGGAGAACTGAAGCTTTCTTT
TRBV18,TRBJ2-7,.,once,CASSLSDLSYEQYF,TGTGCCAGCTCACTTTCGGACTTATCCTACGAGCAGTACTTC
TRBV5-1,TRBJ2-5,.,.,CASSSDRYQETQYF,TGCGCCAGCAGCTCGGACAGATACCAAGAGACCCAGTACTTC
TRBV14,TRBJ2-5,.,.,CASSHEGGDPQETQYF,TGTGCCAGCAGCCACGAGGGAGGAGATCCCCAGGAGACCCAGTACTTC
TRBV11-1,TRBJ2-7,.,once,CASSLSPTGTEQYF,TGTGCCAGCAGCTTATCCCCTACAGGGACCGAGCAGTACTTC
TRBV7-2,TRBJ2-2,.,.,CASSLRSVSNTGELFF,TGTGCCAGCAGCTTACGTTCAGTCTCGAACACCGGGGAGCTGTTTTTT
TRBV10-2,TRBJ2-3,.,.,CASRYTDTQYF,TGCGCCAGCAGATACACAGATACGCAGTATTTT
TRBV6-1,TRBJ1-2,TRBD1,.,CAAGTGAVNGYGYTF,TGTGCCGCCGGGACAGGTGCAGTTAACGGCTATGGCTACACCTTC